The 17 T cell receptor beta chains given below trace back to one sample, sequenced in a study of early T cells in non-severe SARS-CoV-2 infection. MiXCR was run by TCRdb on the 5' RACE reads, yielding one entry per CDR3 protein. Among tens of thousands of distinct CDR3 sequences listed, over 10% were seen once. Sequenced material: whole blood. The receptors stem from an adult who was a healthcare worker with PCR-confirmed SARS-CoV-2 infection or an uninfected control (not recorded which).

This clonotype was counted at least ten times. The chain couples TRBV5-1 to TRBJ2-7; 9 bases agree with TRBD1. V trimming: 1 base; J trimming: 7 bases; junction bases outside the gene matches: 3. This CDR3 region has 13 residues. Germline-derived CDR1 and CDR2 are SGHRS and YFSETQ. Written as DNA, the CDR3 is TGCGCCAGCAGCTTGCGACAGGGGGGAGAGCAGTACTTC. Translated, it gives CASSLRQGGEQYF.

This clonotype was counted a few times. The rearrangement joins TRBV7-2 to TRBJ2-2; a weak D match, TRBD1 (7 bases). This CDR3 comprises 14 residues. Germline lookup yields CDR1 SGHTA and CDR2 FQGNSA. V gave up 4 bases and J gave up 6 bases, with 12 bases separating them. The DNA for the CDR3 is TGTGCCAGCAGCTCCCAGGGGGGCCCCGGGGAGCTGTTTTTT. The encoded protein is CASSSQGGPGELFF.

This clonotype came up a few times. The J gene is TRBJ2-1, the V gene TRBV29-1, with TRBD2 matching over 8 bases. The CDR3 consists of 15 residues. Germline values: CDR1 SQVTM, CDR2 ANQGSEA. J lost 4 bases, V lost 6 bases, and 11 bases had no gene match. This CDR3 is CSVQRGPTRYNEQFF. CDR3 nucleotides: TGCAGCGTACAGCGGGGGCCCACCAGGTACAATGAGCAGTTCTTC.

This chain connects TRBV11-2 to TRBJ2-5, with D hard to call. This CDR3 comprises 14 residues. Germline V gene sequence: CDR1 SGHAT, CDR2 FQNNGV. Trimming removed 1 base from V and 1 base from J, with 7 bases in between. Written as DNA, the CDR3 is TGTGCCAGCAGCTTAGGCCAGCTCCAAGAGACCCAGTACTTC. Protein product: CASSLGQLQETQYF. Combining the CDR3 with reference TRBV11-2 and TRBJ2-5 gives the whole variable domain EAGVAQSPRYKIIEKRQSVAFWCNPISGHATLYWYQQILGQGPKLLIQFQNNGVVDDSQLPKDRFSAERLKGVDSTLKIQPAKLEDSAVYLCASSLGQLQETQYFGPGTRLLVL.

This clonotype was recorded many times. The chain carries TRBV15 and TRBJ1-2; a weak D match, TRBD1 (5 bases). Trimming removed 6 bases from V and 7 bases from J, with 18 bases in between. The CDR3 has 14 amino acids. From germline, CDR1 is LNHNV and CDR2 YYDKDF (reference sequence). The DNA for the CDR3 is TGTGCCACCAGTTTTGAGGGCCGCGGGGGTGGCTACACCTTC. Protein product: CATSFEGRGGGYTF.

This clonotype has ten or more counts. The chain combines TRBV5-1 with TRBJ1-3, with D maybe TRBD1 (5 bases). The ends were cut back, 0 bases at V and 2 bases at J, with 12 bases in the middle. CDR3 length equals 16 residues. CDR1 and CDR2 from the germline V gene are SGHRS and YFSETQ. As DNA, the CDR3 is TGCGCCAGCAGCTTGGCGAGGGGAAAGGCTGGAAACACCATATATTTT. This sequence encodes CASSLARGKAGNTIYF.

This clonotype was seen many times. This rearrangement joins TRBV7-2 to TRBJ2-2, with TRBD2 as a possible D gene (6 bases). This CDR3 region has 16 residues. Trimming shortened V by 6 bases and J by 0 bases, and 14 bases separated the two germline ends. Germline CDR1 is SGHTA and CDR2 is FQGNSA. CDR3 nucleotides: TGTGCCAGCAGACGAAAGGGAGGATCGAACACCGGGGAGCTGTTTTTT. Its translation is CASRRKGGSNTGELFF. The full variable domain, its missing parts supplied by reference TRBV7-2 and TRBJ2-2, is GAGVSQSPSNKVTEKGKDVELRCDPISGHTALYWYRQSLGQGLEFLIYFQGNSAPDKSGLPSDRFSAERTGGSVSTLTIQRTQQEDSAVYLCASRRKGGSNTGELFFGEGSRLTVL.

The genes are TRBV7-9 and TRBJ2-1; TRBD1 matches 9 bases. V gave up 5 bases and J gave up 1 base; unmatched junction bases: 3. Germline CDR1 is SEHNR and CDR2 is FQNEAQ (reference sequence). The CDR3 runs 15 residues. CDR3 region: CASSRDRASYNEQFF. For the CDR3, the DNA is TGTGCCAGCAGCCGGGACAGGGCGTCCTACAATGAGCAGTTCTTC.

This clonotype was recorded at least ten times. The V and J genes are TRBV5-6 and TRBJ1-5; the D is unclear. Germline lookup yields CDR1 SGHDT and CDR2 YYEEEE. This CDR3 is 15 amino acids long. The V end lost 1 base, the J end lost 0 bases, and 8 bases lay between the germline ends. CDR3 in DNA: TGTGCCAGCAGCTTGTTAGCAGGTAGCAATCAGCCCCAGCATTTT. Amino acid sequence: CASSLLAGSNQPQHF.

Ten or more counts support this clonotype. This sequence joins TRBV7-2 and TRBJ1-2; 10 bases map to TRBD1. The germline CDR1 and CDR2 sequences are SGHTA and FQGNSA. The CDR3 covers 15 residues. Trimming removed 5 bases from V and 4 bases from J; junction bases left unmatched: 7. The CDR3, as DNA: TGTGCCAGCAGCACCCAGACAGGGGGCGGCTATGGCTACACCTTC. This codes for CASSTQTGGGYGYTF.

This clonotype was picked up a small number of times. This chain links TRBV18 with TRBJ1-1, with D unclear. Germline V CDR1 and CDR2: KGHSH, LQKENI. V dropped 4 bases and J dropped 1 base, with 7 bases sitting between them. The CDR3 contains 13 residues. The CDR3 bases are TGTGCCAGCTCACTGATGGCGAACACTGAAGCTTTCTTT. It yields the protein CASSLMANTEAFF.

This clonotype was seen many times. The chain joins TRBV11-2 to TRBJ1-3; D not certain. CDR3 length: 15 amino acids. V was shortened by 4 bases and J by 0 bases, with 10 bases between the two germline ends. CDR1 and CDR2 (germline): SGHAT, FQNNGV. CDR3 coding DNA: TGTGCCAGCAGCTCAGTGGCGGACTCTGGAAACACCATATATTTT. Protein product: CASSSVADSGNTIYF.

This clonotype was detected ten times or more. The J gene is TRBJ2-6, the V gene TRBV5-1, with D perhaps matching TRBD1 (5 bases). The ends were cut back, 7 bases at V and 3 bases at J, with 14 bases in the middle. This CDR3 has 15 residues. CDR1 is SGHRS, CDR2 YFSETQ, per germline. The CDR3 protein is CASAYQGDGANVLTF. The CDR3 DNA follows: TGCGCCAGCGCATACCAGGGTGATGGGGCCAACGTCCTGACTTTC.

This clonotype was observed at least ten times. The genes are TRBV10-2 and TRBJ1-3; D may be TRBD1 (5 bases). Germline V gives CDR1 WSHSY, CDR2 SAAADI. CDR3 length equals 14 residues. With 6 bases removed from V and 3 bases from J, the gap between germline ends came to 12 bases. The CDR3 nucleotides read TGCGCCAGCAGCCTCCGCGGGGGTGGAAACACCATATATTTT. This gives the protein CASSLRGGGNTIYF.

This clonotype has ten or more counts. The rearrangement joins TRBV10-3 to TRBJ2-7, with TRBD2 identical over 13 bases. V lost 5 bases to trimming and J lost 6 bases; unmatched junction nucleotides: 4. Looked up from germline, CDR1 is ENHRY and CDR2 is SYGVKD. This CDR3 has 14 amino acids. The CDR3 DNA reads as TGTGCCATCAGTCGGGGGACTAGCGGGGTCGAGCAGTACTTC. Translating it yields CAISRGTSGVEQYF.

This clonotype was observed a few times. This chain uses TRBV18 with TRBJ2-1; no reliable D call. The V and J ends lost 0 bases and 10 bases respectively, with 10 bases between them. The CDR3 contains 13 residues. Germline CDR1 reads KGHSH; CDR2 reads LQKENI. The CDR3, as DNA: TGTGCCAGCTCACCACCCCTGGCCTGGGAGCAGTTCTTC. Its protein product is CASSPPLAWEQFF.

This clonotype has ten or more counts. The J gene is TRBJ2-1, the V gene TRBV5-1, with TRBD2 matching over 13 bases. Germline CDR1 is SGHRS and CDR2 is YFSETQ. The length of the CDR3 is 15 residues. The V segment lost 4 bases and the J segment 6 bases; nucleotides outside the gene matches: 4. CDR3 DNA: TGCGCCAGCAGCGCAACTAGCGGGGGGGTCAATGAGCAGTTCTTC. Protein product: CASSATSGGVNEQFF. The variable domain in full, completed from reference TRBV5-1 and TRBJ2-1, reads KAGVTQTPRYLIKTRGQQVTLSCSPISGHRSVSWYQQTPGQGLQFLFEYFSETQRNKGNFPGRFSGRQFSNSRSEMNVSTLELGDSALYLCASSATSGGVNEQFFGPGTRLTVL.